Listed here are 20 T cell receptor beta chains from one sample, sequenced in a study of T cells after yellow fever vaccination. TCRdb itself ran the 5' RACE reads through MiXCR, one entry per CDR3 protein. The profile shows about 580,000 distinct CDR3 sequences, less than 20% of them singletons. Sample: PBMCs, taken 4 to 5 days after the first yellow fever vaccination. Receptor source: a man in his late teens or twenties who received the YFV17D yellow fever vaccine.

The chain employs TRBV20-1 and TRBJ2-5; TRBD2 matches 9 bases. The CDR3 is made up of 16 amino acids. Germline V gene sequence: CDR1 DFQATT, CDR2 SNEGSKA (reference sequence). CDR3 sequence: CSQGLAGSGVRETQYF. CDR3 coding DNA: TGCAGCCAAGGGCTAGCGGGGAGTGGCGTTCGAGAGACCCAGTACTTC.

This clonotype turned up a few times. The V and J genes are TRBV15 and TRBJ2-3, with D tentatively TRBD2 (7 bases). Germline values: CDR1 LNHNV, CDR2 YYDKDF (reference sequence). V lost 1 base and J lost 7, with 18 bases in between. There are 16 residues in the CDR3. The CDR3 sequence: CATSRVAGASVNTQYF. The CDR3 DNA follows: TGTGCCACCAGCAGAGTCGCGGGGGCCAGTGTGAATACGCAGTATTTT.

This clonotype turned up a few times. J is TRBJ1-4 and V is TRBV7-3, with D possibly TRBD1 on 5 matching bases. There are 14 residues in the CDR3. The germline gives CDR1 SGHTA, CDR2 FQGTGA. Trimming took 4 bases from V and 8 from J, leaving 14 bases between them. DNA of the CDR3: TGTGCCAGCAGCTCCAGGGAGAGGGGCGAAAAACTGTTTTTT. Translating gives CASSSRERGEKLFF.

This clonotype was picked up a small number of times. This chain joins TRBV18 and TRBJ2-4; D is perhaps TRBD1 (6 bases). In germline, CDR1 is KGHSH, CDR2 LQKENI. The CDR3 totals 13 residues. V was cut by 3 bases and J by 8 bases, with 11 bases left in between. This chain's CDR3 is CASSPRQEDIQYF. CDR3 bases: TGTGCCAGCTCACCGCGACAGGAGGACATTCAGTACTTC.

This clonotype appeared a few times. V usage is TRBV5-1 and J usage is TRBJ2-1; TRBD1 aligns across 9 bases. V lost 6 bases, J lost 5 bases, and 6 bases stayed unmatched. The germline gives CDR1 SGHRS, CDR2 YFSETQ. The CDR3 loop spans 14 amino acids. CDR3 nucleotides: TGCGCCAGCAACCCGGGACAGGGAGACAATGAGCAGTTCTTC. As protein: CASNPGQGDNEQFF.

The chain combines TRBV9 with TRBJ2-3, with D uncertain. The CDR3 runs to 13 residues. V was pared by 3 bases and J by 4 bases, with 9 bases between. Germline loops: CDR1 SGDLS, CDR2 YYNGEE. CDR3 nucleotide sequence: TGTGCCAGCAGCGCAAGTCCCCCAGATACGCAGTATTTT. The encoded protein is CASSASPPDTQYF.

V and J are TRBV18 and TRBJ2-1, with a possible D match to TRBD1 (6 bases). Looked up from germline, CDR1 is KGHSH and CDR2 is LQKENI. The germline V and J ends were trimmed by 2 bases and 0 bases, with 8 bases remaining between them. CDR3 length: 15 residues. The CDR3 region has the DNA TGTGCCAGCTCACCAGGCAGGGGCTCCTACAATGAGCAGTTCTTC. Its translation: CASSPGRGSYNEQFF.

The V and J genes are TRBV6-1 and TRBJ1-6; D perhaps matches TRBD1 (6 bases). Germline lookup yields CDR1 MNHNS and CDR2 SASEGT. V gave up 5 bases and J gave up 5 bases, with 10 bases separating them. The CDR3 is 14 residues long. DNA of the CDR3: TGTGCCAGCAGTCGGACAGAGCATAATTCACCCCTCCACTTT. It yields the protein CASSRTEHNSPLHF.

This clonotype turned up a few times. The chain recombines TRBV9 with TRBJ2-2; D unclear. CDR1 is SGDLS, CDR2 YYNGEE, per germline. The CDR3 runs 14 residues. Trimming left V 3 bases short and J 5 bases short, with 11 bases between. As DNA, the CDR3 is TGTGCCAGCAGCGATAATCCTTTGACCGGGGAGCTGTTTTTT. Its translation: CASSDNPLTGELFF.

This clonotype was seen more than once but under ten times. The chain couples TRBV7-8 to TRBJ1-4, with D hard to call. Germline V gene sequence: CDR1 SGHVS, CDR2 FQNEAQ. The CDR3 length is 14 residues. V dropped 3 bases and J dropped 12 bases, with 17 bases sitting between them. The CDR3, as DNA: TGTGCCAGCAGCTTTAGTTCTGGTGATGCGGAACTGTTTTTT. It is translated as CASSFSSGDAELFF.

CDR3 region: CASSQRGAGEETQYF. The CDR3 DNA reads as TGTGCCAGCAGCCAACGGGGGGCGGGGGAAGAGACCCAGTACTTC. The chain has TRBV3-1 and TRBJ2-5, with D perhaps matching TRBD2 (7 bases). CDR3 length: 15 amino acids. In germline, CDR1 is LGHDT, CDR2 YNNKEL (reference sequence). V was pared by 2 bases and J by 3 bases, with 13 bases between.

The genes are TRBV10-1 and TRBJ2-5, with a possible D match to TRBD1 (5 bases). The CDR3 consists of 13 residues. Germline CDR1 WNHNN, CDR2 SYGVQD (reference sequence). The V and J ends lost 4 bases and 4 bases respectively, with 10 bases between them. CDR3 sequence reads: CASSGQTGETQYF. The CDR3 bases are TGCGCCAGCAGTGGCCAAACAGGAGAGACCCAGTACTTC.

This clonotype was found a few times. The chain carries TRBV7-2 and TRBJ1-5; D uncertain. Germline loops: CDR1 SGHTA, CDR2 FQGNSA. V was clipped by 3 bases and J by 5 bases, with 8 bases between them. This CDR3 has 13 amino acids. The CDR3 sequence: CASSFGGHQPQHF. CDR3 DNA sequence: TGTGCCAGCAGCTTCGGCGGCCATCAGCCCCAGCATTTT.

In its sample, this clonotype was seen a few times. In DNA, the CDR3 is TGTGCCAGCAGTTTAAAATTCTGGACTTCTCAGCCCCAGCATTTT. It specifies CASSLKFWTSQPQHF. The chain joins TRBV12-3 or TRBV12-4 to TRBJ1-5; D unclear. The CDR3 spans 15 residues. Trimming removed 2 bases at V and 6 bases at J, with 14 bases between.

V is TRBV12-3 or TRBV12-4 and J is TRBJ2-1, with 9 bases identical to TRBD2. The CDR3 totals 15 residues. Trimming at V came to 8 bases and at J to 8 bases, leaving 13 bases not matched to a gene. The DNA of the CDR3 is TGTGCCAGCGGGGAGCCGGGACTAGCTGAGGATGAGCAGTTCTTC. The encoded protein is CASGEPGLAEDEQFF.

The chain uses TRBV3-1 and TRBJ1-6, with TRBD1 identical over 8 bases. Germline V lookup: CDR1 LGHDT, CDR2 YNNKEL (reference sequence). V lost 1 base to trimming and J lost 10 bases; unmatched junction nucleotides: 6. The CDR3 covers 15 residues. The CDR3: CASSQGRGHGSPLHF. In DNA form, the CDR3 reads TGTGCCAGCAGCCAAGGCAGGGGGCATGGATCACCCCTCCACTTT.

Only a few counts were recorded for this clonotype. CDR3 loop: CASSPSGSWAETQYF. CDR3 nucleotide sequence: TGTGCCAGCTCACCATCTGGTTCCTGGGCGGAGACCCAGTACTTC. The chain joins TRBV18 to TRBJ2-5; D gene unclear. The CDR3 contains 15 residues. The germline V gene encodes CDR1 KGHSH and CDR2 LQKENI. The V end lost 2 bases, the J end lost 5 bases, and 15 bases lay between the germline ends.

The chain uses TRBV7-2 and TRBJ1-4, with D unclear. CDR3 length: 15 amino acids. The germline V and J ends were trimmed by 5 bases and 5 bases, with 15 bases remaining between them. The germline CDR1 and CDR2 sequences are SGHTA and FQGNSA. The CDR3 nucleotides read TGTGCCAGCAGCCCGCTCGGAGGAACGAATGAAAAACTGTTTTTT. Its translation: CASSPLGGTNEKLFF.

This clonotype was seen a handful of times. The gene calls are TRBV7-2 and TRBJ1-5; no reliable D call. The CDR3 consists of 12 residues. The V gene lost 6 bases and the J gene lost 3 bases, with 6 bases spanning the gap. The germline gives CDR1 SGHTA, CDR2 FQGNSA. CDR3 in amino acids: CASSHNNQPQHF. As DNA, the CDR3 is TGTGCCAGCAGTCATAACAATCAGCCCCAGCATTTT.

The genes are TRBV4-3 and TRBJ2-1; D gene unclear. V lost 1 base to trimming and J lost 0 bases, with 7 bases between them. Germline loops: CDR1 LGHNA, CDR2 YSLEER. This CDR3 is 15 amino acids long. CDR3: CASSQVASSYNEQFF. The CDR3, as DNA: TGCGCCAGCAGCCAAGTTGCTAGCTCCTACAATGAGCAGTTCTTC.